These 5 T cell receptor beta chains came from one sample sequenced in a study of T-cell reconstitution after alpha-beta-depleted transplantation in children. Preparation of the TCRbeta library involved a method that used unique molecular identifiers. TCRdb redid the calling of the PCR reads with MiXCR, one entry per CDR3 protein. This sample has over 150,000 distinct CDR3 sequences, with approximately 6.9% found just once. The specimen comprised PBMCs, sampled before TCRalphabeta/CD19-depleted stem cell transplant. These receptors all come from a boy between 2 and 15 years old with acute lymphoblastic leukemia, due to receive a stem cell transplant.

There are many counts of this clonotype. In nucleotides, the CDR3 is TGTGCCAGCAGCTTAGGGACAGGGGGAGTCTACGAGCAGTACTTC. It yields the protein CASSLGTGGVYEQYF. The chain is built from TRBV7-6 and TRBJ2-7; 10 bases align to TRBD1. After removal of 1 base from V and 3 bases from J, the junction contained 3 bases not matched to a gene. Germline CDR1 reads SGHVS; CDR2 reads FNYEAQ. This CDR3 is 15 amino acids long.

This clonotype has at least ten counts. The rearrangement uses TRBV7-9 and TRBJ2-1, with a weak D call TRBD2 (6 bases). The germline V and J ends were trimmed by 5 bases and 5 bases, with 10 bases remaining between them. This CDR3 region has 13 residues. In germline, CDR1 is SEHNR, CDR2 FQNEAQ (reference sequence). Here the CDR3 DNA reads TGTGCCAGCAGCCTTACGGGGGACAATGAGCAGTTCTTC. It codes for CASSLTGDNEQFF.

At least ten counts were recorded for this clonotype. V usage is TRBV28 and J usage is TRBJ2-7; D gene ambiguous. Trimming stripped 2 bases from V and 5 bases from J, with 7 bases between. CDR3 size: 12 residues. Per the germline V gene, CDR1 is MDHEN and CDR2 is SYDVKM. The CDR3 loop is CASSLVNHEQYF. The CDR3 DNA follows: TGTGCCAGCAGTTTAGTGAACCACGAGCAGTACTTC.

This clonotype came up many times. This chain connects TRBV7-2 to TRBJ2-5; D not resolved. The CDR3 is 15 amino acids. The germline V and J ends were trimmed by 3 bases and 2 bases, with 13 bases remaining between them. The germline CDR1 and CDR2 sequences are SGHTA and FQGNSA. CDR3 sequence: CASSFIVGIQETQYF. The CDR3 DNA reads TGTGCCAGCAGCTTCATAGTTGGAATTCAAGAGACCCAGTACTTC.

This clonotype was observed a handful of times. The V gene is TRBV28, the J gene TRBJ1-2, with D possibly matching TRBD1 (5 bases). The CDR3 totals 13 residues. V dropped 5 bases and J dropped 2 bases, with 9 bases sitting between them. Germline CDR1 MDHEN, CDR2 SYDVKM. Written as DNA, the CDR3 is TGTGCCAGCAGTGCCCAGGGAAACTATGGCTACACCTTC. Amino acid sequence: CASSAQGNYGYTF.